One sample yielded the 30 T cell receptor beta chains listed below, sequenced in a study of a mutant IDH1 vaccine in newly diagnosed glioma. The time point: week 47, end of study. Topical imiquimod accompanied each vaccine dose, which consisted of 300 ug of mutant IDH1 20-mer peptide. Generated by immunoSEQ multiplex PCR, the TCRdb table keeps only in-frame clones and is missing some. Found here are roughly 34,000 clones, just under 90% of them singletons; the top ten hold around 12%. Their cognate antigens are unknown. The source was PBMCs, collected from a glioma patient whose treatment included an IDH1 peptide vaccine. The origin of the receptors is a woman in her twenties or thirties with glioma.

The CDR3 nucleotides read TGTGCCAGTACCAAGTACAATGAGCAGTTCTTC. Amino acid sequence: CASTKYNEQFF. V is TRBV19 and J is TRBJ2-1; the D is unclear. Germline V gene lookup returns CDR1 LNHDA and CDR2 SQIVND (reference sequence). The CDR3 spans 11 residues. Between the trimmed V and J ends, which lost 7 bases and 4 bases, there was a span of 5 bases.

The CDR3 DNA is TGTGCCAGCAGCTTGGCGGAATGGTTCACTGAAGCTTTCTTT. Amino acid sequence: CASSLAEWFTEAFF. This chain uses TRBV5-6 with TRBJ1-1; D is undetermined. The CDR3 loop spans 14 amino acids. Trimming stripped 0 bases from V and 4 bases from J, with 10 bases between. The germline V gene encodes CDR1 SGHDT and CDR2 YYEEEE.

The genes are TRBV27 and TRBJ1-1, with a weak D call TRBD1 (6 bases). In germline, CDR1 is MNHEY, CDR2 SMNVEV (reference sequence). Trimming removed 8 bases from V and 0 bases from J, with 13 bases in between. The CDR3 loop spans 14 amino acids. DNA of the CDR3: TGTGCCAGCGGGTGGGGGGGGCTGAACACTGAAGCTTTCTTT. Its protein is CASGWGGLNTEAFF.

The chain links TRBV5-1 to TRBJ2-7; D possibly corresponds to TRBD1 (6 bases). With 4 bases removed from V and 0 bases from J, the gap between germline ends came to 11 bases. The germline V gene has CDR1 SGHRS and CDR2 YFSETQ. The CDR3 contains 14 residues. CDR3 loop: CASSRQESSYEQYF. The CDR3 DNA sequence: TGCGCCAGCAGCCGACAGGAGAGCTCCTACGAGCAGTACTTC.

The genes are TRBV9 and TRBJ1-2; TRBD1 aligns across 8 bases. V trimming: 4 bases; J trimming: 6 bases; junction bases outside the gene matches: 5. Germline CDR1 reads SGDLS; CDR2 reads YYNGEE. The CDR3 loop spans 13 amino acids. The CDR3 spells CASSPGGANGYTF. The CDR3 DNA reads TGTGCCAGCAGCCCAGGGGGCGCGAATGGCTACACCTTC.

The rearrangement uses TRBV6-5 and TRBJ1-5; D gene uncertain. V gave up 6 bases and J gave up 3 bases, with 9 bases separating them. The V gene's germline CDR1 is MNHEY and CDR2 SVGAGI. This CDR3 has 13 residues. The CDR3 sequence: CASSPWSNQPQHF. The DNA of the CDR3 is TGTGCCAGCAGCCCCTGGTCCAATCAGCCCCAGCATTTT.

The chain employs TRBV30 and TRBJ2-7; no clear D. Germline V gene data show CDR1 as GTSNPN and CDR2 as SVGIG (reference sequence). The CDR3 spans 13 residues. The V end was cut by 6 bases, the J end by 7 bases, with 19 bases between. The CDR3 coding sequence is TGTGCCTGCTTAGCTTTTGGGCAGTGGGAGCAGTACTTC. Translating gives CACLAFGQWEQYF. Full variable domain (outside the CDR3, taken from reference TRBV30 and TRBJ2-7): SQTIHQWPATLVQPVGSPLSLECTVEGTSNPNLYWYRQAAGRGLQLLFYSVGIGQISSEVPQNLSASRPQDRQFILSSKKLLLSDSGFYLCACLAFGQWEQYFGPGTRLTVT.

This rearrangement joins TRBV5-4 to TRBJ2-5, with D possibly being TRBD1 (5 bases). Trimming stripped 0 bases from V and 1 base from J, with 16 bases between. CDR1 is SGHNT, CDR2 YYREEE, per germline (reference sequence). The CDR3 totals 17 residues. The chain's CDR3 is CASSLEGAAITQETQYF. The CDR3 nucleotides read TGTGCCAGCAGCTTGGAAGGGGCCGCGATTACCCAAGAGACCCAGTACTTC.

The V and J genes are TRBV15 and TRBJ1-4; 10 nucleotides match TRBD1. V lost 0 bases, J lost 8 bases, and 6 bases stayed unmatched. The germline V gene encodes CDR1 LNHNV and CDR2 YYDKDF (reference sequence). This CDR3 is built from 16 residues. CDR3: CATSRDGTGVYEKLFF. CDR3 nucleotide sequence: TGTGCCACCAGCAGAGATGGGACAGGGGTTTACGAAAAACTGTTTTTT.

CDR3 in amino acids: CAWRHRGGNYGYTF. CDR3 DNA sequence: TGTGCCTGGCGACATCGCGGGGGGAACTATGGCTACACCTTC. The gene calls are TRBV30 and TRBJ1-2; D may be TRBD1 (5 bases). Germline CDR1 and CDR2: GTSNPN and SVGIG (reference sequence). The CDR3 runs to 14 residues. Trimming cost V 5 bases and J 2 bases, with 15 bases left between them.

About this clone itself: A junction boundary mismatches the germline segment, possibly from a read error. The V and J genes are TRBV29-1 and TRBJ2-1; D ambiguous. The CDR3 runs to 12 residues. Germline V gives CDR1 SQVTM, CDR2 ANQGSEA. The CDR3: CSVEDASRISIF. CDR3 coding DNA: TGCAGCGTTGAAGATGCGTCCCGTATCTCGATCTTC.

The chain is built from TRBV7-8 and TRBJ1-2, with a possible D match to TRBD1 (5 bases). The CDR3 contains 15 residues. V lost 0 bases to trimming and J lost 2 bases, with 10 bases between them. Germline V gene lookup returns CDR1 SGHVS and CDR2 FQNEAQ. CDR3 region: CASSLAMGQNYGYTF. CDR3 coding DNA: TGTGCCAGCAGCTTAGCTATGGGGCAGAACTATGGCTACACCTTC. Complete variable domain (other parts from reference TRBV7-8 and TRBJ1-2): GAGVSQSPRYKVAKRGQDVALRCDPISGHVSLFWYQQALGQGPEFLTYFQNEAQLDKSGLPSDRFFAERPEGSVSTLKIQRTQQEDSAVYLCASSLAMGQNYGYTFGSGTRLTVV.

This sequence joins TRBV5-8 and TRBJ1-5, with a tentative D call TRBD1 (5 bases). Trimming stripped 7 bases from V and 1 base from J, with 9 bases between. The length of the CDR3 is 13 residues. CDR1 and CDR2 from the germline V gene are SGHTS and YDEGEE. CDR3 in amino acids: CASGGQSNQPQHF. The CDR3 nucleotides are TGTGCCAGCGGTGGACAAAGCAATCAGCCCCAGCATTTT.

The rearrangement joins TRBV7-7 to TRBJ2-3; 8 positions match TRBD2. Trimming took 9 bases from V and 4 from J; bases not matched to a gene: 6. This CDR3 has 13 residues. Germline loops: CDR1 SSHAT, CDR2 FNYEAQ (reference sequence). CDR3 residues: CASSGGRADTQYF. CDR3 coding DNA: TGTGCCAGTTCGGGGGGGCGGGCAGATACGCAGTATTTT.

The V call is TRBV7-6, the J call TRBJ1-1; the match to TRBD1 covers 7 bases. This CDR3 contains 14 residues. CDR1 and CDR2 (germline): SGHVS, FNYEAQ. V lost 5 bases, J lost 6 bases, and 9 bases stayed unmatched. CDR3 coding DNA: TGTGCCAGCAGCCTAACGACGGGACAGCCTGAAGCTTTCTTT. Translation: CASSLTTGQPEAFF.

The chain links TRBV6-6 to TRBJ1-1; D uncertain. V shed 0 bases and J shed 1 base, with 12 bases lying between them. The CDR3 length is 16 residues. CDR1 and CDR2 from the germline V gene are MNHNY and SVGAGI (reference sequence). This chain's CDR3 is CASSYSILQTNTEAFF. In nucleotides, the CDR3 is TGTGCCAGCAGTTACTCGATTCTACAGACGAACACTGAAGCTTTCTTT.

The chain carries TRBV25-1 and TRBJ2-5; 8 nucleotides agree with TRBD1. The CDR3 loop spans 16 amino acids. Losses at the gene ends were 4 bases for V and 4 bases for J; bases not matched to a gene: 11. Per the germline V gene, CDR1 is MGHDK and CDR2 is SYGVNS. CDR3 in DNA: TGTGCCAGCAGTGGCGGGACAGGTCGATCCGGAGAGACCCAGTACTTC. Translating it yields CASSGGTGRSGETQYF.

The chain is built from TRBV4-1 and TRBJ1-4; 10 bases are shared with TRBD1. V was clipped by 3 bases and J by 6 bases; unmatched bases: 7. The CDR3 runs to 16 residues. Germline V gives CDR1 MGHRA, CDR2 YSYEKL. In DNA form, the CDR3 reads TGCGCCAGCAGCCAGCTATCGACAGGGGGCGATGAAAAACTGTTTTTT. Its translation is CASSQLSTGGDEKLFF.

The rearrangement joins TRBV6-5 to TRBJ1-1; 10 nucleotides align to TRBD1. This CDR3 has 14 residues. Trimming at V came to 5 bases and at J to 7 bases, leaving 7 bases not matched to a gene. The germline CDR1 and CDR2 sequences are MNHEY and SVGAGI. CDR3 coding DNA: TGTGCCAGCAGTCATCAGACAGGGGGCTTTGAAGCTTTCTTT. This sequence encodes CASSHQTGGFEAFF.

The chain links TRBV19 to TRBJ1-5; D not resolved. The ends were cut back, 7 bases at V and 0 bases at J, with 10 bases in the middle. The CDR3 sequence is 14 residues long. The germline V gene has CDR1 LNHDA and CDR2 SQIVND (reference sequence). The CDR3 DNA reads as TGTGCCAGTATGCGGGCAGATAGCAATCAGCCCCAGCATTTT. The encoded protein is CASMRADSNQPQHF.

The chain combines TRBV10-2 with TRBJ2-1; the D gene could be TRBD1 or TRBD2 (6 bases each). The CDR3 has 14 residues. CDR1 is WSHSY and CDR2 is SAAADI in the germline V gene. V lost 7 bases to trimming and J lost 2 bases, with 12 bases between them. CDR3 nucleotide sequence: TGCGCCAGCATAGAACGGGGGCCCTACAATGAGCAGTTCTTC. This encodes CASIERGPYNEQFF.

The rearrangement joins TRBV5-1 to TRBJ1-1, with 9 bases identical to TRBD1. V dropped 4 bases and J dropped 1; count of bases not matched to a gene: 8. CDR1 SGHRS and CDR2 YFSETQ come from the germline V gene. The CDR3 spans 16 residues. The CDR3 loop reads CASSPLGTGTNTEAFF. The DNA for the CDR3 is TGCGCCAGCAGCCCGCTTGGGACAGGGACGAACACTGAAGCTTTCTTT.

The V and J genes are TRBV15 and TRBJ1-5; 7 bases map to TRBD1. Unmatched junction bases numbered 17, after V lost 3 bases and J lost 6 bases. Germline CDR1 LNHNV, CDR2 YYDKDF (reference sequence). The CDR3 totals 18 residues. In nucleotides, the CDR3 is TGTGCCACCAGCAGGACAGCAGGGGGGTGGGAATTTTTTCAGCCCCAGCATTTT. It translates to CATSRTAGGWEFFQPQHF.

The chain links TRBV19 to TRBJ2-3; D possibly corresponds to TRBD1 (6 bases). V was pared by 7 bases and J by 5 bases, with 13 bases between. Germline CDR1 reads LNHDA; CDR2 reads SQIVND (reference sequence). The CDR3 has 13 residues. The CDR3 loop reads CASILGTQDTQYF. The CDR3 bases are TGTGCCAGTATCCTAGGGACACAAGATACGCAGTATTTT.

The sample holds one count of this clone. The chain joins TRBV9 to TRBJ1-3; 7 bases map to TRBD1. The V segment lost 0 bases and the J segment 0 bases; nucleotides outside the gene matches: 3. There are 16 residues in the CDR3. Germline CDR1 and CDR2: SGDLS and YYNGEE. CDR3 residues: CASSVGTGRSGNTIYF. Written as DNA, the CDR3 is TGTGCCAGCAGCGTAGGGACAGGCCGCTCTGGAAACACCATATATTTT.

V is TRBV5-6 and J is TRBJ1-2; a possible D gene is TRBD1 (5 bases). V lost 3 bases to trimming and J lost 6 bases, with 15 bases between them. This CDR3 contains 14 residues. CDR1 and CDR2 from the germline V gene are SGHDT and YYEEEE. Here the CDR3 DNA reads TGTGCCAGCAGCTGGGGCGATTTCCCCCATGGCTACACCTTC. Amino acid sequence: CASSWGDFPHGYTF.

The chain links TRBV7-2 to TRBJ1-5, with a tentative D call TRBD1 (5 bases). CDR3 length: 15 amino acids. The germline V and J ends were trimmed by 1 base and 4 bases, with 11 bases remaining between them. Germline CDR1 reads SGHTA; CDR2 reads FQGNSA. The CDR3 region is CASSLDGSGNQPQHF. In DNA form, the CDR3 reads TGTGCCAGCAGCTTAGACGGGTCAGGGAATCAGCCCCAGCATTTT.

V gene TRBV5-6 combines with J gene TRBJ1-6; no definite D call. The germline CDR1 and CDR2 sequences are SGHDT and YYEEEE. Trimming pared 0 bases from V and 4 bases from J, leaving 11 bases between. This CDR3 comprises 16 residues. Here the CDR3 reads CASSLERPSYNSPLHF. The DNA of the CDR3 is TGTGCCAGCAGCTTGGAAAGGCCGTCTTATAATTCACCCCTCCACTTT.

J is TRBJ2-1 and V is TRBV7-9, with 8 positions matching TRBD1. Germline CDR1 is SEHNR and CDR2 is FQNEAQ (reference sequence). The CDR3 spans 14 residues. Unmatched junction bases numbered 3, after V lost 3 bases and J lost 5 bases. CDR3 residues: CASSLTGVNNEQFF. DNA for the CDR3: TGTGCCAGCAGCTTGACAGGGGTTAACAATGAGCAGTTCTTC. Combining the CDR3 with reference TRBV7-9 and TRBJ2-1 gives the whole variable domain DTGVSQNPRHKITKRGQNVTFRCDPISEHNRLYWYRQTLGQGPEFLTYFQNEAQLEKSRLLSDRFSAERPKGSFSTLEIQRTEQGDSAMYLCASSLTGVNNEQFFGPGTRLTVL.

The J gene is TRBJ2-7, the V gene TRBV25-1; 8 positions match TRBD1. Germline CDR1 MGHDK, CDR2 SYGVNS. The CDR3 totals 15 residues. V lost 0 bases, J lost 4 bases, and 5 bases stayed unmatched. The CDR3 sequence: CASSEYGRGQYEQYF. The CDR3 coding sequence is TGTGCCAGCAGTGAATACGGCAGGGGGCAATACGAGCAGTACTTC.